Listed below are T cell receptor beta chains from one sample, sequenced in a study of CD8 T cells in ankylosing spondylitis. TCRdb itself ran the 5' RACE reads through MiXCR, one entry per CDR3 protein. The sample has around 180,000 distinct CDR3 sequences, approximately 12% seen once. The sample was blood, either unsorted or a sorted T cell fraction (not recorded which). Receptors originate from a female donor with ankylosing spondylitis or in good health (not recorded which). The CDR3 runs from the conserved cysteine through the conserved F or W. The D gene is left open where the match is weak. Size is omitted from some rows. Given values are once, few, many or a class for expanded clones.

clone size: many; D gene: NA; V gene: TRBV20-1; J gene: TRBJ2-5; CDR3 DNA: TGCAGTGCTAGAGCACAGGGTTGGGGAGAGACCCAGTACTTC; CDR3 protein: CSARAQGWGETQYF
clone size: NA; D gene: NA; V gene: TRBV29-1; J gene: TRBJ1-3; CDR3 DNA: TGCAGCGTTGACCACATGGGCTCTGGAAACACCATATATTTT; CDR3 protein: CSVDHMGSGNTIYF
clone size: many; D gene: NA; V gene: TRBV11-2; J gene: TRBJ2-1; CDR3 DNA: TGTGCCAGCAGCTTAGGACTAGACGATGAGCAGTTCTTC; CDR3 protein: CASSLGLDDEQFF
clone size: many; D gene: NA; V gene: TRBV6-2/TRBV6-3; J gene: TRBJ1-1; CDR3 DNA: TGTGCCAGCAGTGCGCATTACGGGAACACTGAAGCTTTCTTT; CDR3 protein: CASSAHYGNTEAFF
clone size: many; D gene: NA; V gene: TRBV29-1; J gene: TRBJ2-7; CDR3 DNA: TGCAGTGTTCAGGGCCCCTACGAGCAGTACTTC; CDR3 protein: CSVQGPYEQYF
clone size: NA; D gene: TRBD1; V gene: TRBV27; J gene: TRBJ1-5; CDR3 DNA: TGTGCCAGCAGTGCGACAGGGTTGGATCAGCCCCAGCATTTT; CDR3 protein: CASSATGLDQPQHF
clone size: many; D gene: NA; V gene: TRBV14; J gene: TRBJ2-7; CDR3 DNA: TGTGCCAGCAGCCAGGGGCTAGTGGAGTACTTC; CDR3 protein: CASSQGLVEYF
clone size: NA; D gene: TRBD2; V gene: TRBV7-2; J gene: TRBJ2-3; CDR3 DNA: TGTGCCAGCAGCATTTTGACTAGCGCTAGCACAGATACGCAGTATTTT; CDR3 protein: CASSILTSASTDTQYF
clone size: few; D gene: NA; V gene: TRBV7-2; J gene: TRBJ2-3; CDR3 DNA: TGTGCCAGCAGCCCCTCCCTCCGGGCTAGCGTAGATACGCAGTATTTT; CDR3 protein: CASSPSLRASVDTQYF
clone size: many; D gene: NA; V gene: TRBV7-9; J gene: TRBJ2-2; CDR3 DNA: TGTGCCAGCAGCTTGTTGCTTAGCACCGGGGAGCTGTTTTTT; CDR3 protein: CASSLLLSTGELFF
clone size: many; D gene: NA; V gene: TRBV7-9; J gene: TRBJ2-7; CDR3 DNA: TGTGCCAGCAGCCCGACCAGGTACCCCTACGAGCAGTACTTC; CDR3 protein: CASSPTRYPYEQYF
clone size: many; D gene: TRBD1; V gene: TRBV25-1; J gene: TRBJ1-2; CDR3 DNA: TGTGCCAGCAGTGAGTCGGACAGGGATGGCTACACCTTC; CDR3 protein: CASSESDRDGYTF
clone size: many; D gene: TRBD2; V gene: TRBV12-3/TRBV12-4; J gene: TRBJ2-5; CDR3 DNA: TGTGCCAGCAGCCCCGTCGGCGGGGGGGAGACCCAGTACTTC; CDR3 protein: CASSPVGGGETQYF
clone size: many; D gene: NA; V gene: TRBV12-3/TRBV12-4; J gene: TRBJ1-4; CDR3 DNA: TGTGCCACCTCCCGGGGCCTAAATGAAAAACTGTTTTTT; CDR3 protein: CATSRGLNEKLFF
clone size: many; D gene: TRBD1; V gene: TRBV20-1; J gene: TRBJ2-7; CDR3 DNA: TGCAGTGCAAAGACCCCAGGACAGGACGTAGACGAGCAGTACTTC; CDR3 protein: CSAKTPGQDVDEQYF
clone size: NA; D gene: NA; V gene: TRBV6-6; J gene: TRBJ2-7; CDR3 DNA: TGTGCCAGCAGTTACTTCGGTCGCGAGCAGTACTTC; CDR3 protein: CASSYFGREQYF
clone size: many; D gene: TRBD1; V gene: TRBV12-3/TRBV12-4; J gene: TRBJ2-1; CDR3 DNA: TGTGCCAGCAGCTTCCCGGGACAGGGGGCGAATGAGCAGTTCTTC; CDR3 protein: CASSFPGQGANEQFF
clone size: many; D gene: TRBD1; V gene: TRBV14; J gene: TRBJ2-7; CDR3 DNA: TGTGCCAGCAGCCTTACAGGGGACCTTCCACCCTACGAGCAGTACTTC; CDR3 protein: CASSLTGDLPPYEQYF
clone size: many; D gene: TRBD2; V gene: TRBV5-1; J gene: TRBJ2-1; CDR3 DNA: TGCGCCAGCAGCTTGGTAGCGGGTGTTTATGAGCAGTTCTTC; CDR3 protein: CASSLVAGVYEQFF
clone size: many; D gene: TRBD2; V gene: TRBV20-1; J gene: TRBJ2-7; CDR3 DNA: TGCAGTGCTAGAGCCGGGACTAGCGGGATGTTACAATACGAGCAGTACTTC; CDR3 protein: CSARAGTSGMLQYEQYF
clone size: many; D gene: TRBD2; V gene: TRBV12-3/TRBV12-4; J gene: TRBJ2-2; CDR3 DNA: TGTGCCAGCGGGCCCAGCGGGAGGATCTCCGGGGAGCTGTTTTTT; CDR3 protein: CASGPSGRISGELFF
clone size: NA; D gene: TRBD2; V gene: TRBV6-5; J gene: TRBJ2-7; CDR3 DNA: TGTGCCAGCAGTTCTACTAGCGGGAGGGCCAAGTACTTC; CDR3 protein: CASSSTSGRAKYF
clone size: once; D gene: NA; V gene: TRBV5-4; J gene: TRBJ2-7; CDR3 DNA: TGTGCCAGCAGCTCTGCCAGCTCGGCCTACGAGCAGTACTTC; CDR3 protein: CASSSASSAYEQYF
clone size: many; D gene: TRBD2; V gene: TRBV7-3; J gene: TRBJ2-2; CDR3 DNA: TGTGCCAGCAGCTTAGGGAGCGGGAGCTATGGCGGGGAGCTGTTTTTT; CDR3 protein: CASSLGSGSYGGELFF
clone size: many; D gene: NA; V gene: TRBV29-1; J gene: TRBJ1-2; CDR3 DNA: TGCAGCGTTGAAGGTCTTAACTATGGCTACACCTTC; CDR3 protein: CSVEGLNYGYTF
clone size: many; D gene: NA; V gene: TRBV7-8; J gene: TRBJ1-5; CDR3 DNA: TGTGCCAGCAGCTCAACAGATTTCAGACAGCCCCAGCATTTT; CDR3 protein: CASSSTDFRQPQHF
clone size: many; D gene: NA; V gene: TRBV20-1; J gene: TRBJ2-4; CDR3 DNA: TGCAGTGCTAATGGACGAGTACTAGCCAAAAACATTCAGTACTTC; CDR3 protein: CSANGRVLAKNIQYF
clone size: few; D gene: TRBD1; V gene: TRBV20-1; J gene: TRBJ2-7; CDR3 DNA: TGCAGTGCAGAGACAGGGTTAGCATCAGACGAGCAGTACTTC; CDR3 protein: CSAETGLASDEQYF
clone size: many; D gene: TRBD1; V gene: TRBV5-1; J gene: TRBJ2-2; CDR3 DNA: TGCGCCAGCAGACGTAGACAGGGGGCCGACACCGGGGAGCTGTTTTTT; CDR3 protein: CASRRRQGADTGELFF
clone size: few; D gene: TRBD1; V gene: TRBV4-3; J gene: TRBJ2-7; CDR3 DNA: TGCGCCAGCAGCCAAGAGGACAGGGGGTACGAGCAGTACTTC; CDR3 protein: CASSQEDRGYEQYF
clone size: NA; D gene: NA; V gene: TRBV28; J gene: TRBJ1-5; CDR3 DNA: TGTGCCAGCAGAGATGCAGGGAAAGGTGGCAATCAGCCCCAGCATTTT; CDR3 protein: CASRDAGKGGNQPQHF
clone size: many; D gene: NA; V gene: TRBV4-3; J gene: TRBJ2-5; CDR3 DNA: TGCGCCAGCAGCCAAGATTCTGGGAAAGACCAAGAGACCCAGTACTTC; CDR3 protein: CASSQDSGKDQETQYF
clone size: many; D gene: NA; V gene: TRBV29-1; J gene: TRBJ2-1; CDR3 DNA: TGCAGCGTTGAAGATGGGGGCCTCTCTAGAGGTTACAATGAGCAGTTCTTC; CDR3 protein: CSVEDGGLSRGYNEQFF
clone size: many; D gene: NA; V gene: TRBV5-1; J gene: TRBJ2-1; CDR3 DNA: TGCGCCAGCAGCTTATTGGGGCTTGGGTCCAGGGTACAGAATGAGCAGTTCTTC; CDR3 protein: CASSLLGLGSRVQNEQFF